Described below is a single TCR beta chain sequence and its context. An end of the junction differs from the germline gene, which may be a read error. These data are taken from a study of blood T cell repertoires in COVID-19. Living in 24 US areas, the participants were between 18 and 89 years of age. Here immunoSEQ multiplex PCR was the method, and the copy in TCRdb shows in-frame clones only, minus some. The sample lists a few hundred thousand clones, around 84% occurring once. Germline loops: CDR1 MNHEY, CDR2 SVGAGI. CDR3 length equals 13 residues. The V call is TRBV6-5, the J call TRBJ2-1; possibly TRBD2 for D (5 bases). Sequencing was performed on PBMCs or T cells enriched from blood (not recorded which). The receptor was derived from a woman aged 50 to 60 who had been exposed to COVID-19. CDR3 in amino acids: CAGSYSIGDEQFF. CDR3 in DNA: TGTGCCGGCAGTTACTCGATCGGGGATGAGCAGTTCTTC.